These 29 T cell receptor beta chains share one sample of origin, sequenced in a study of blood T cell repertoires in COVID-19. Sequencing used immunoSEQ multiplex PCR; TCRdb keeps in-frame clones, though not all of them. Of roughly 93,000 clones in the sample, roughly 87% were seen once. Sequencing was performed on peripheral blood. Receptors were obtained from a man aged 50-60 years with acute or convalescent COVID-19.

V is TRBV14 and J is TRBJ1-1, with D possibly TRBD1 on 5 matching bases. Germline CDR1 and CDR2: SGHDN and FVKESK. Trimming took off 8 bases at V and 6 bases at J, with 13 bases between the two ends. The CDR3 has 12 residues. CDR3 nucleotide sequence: TGTGCCAGCCACAGGTCACTTTCTGAAGCTTTCTTT. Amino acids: CASHRSLSEAFF.

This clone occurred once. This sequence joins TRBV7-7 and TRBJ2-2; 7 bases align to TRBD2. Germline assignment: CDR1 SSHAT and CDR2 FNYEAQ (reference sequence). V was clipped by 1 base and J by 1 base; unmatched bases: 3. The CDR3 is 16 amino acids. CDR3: CASSLGAGVNTGELFF. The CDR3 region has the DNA TGTGCCAGCAGCTTAGGGGCGGGGGTGAACACCGGGGAGCTGTTTTTT.

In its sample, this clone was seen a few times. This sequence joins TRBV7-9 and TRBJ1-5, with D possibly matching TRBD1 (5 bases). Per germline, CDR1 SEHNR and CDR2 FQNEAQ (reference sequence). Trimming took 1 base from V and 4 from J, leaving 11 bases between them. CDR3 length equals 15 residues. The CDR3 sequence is CASSLGPGFNQPQHF. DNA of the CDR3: TGTGCCAGCAGCTTAGGCCCAGGGTTTAATCAGCCCCAGCATTTT.

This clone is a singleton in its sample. This CDR3 reads CASSTGTGPHGNTIYF. CDR3 nucleotides: TGTGCCAGCAGCACGGGGACAGGCCCCCACGGAAACACCATATATTTT. The rearrangement uses TRBV4-2 and TRBJ1-3; 8 bases agree with TRBD1. With 5 bases clipped from V and 4 bases from J, the junction kept 10 bases outside the gene matches. Germline V gene sequence: CDR1 LGHNA, CDR2 YNFKEQ. There are 16 residues in the CDR3.

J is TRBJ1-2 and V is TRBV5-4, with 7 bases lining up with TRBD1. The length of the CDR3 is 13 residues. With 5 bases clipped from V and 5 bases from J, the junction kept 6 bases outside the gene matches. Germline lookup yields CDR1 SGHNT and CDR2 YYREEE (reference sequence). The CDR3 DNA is TGTGCCAGCAGTTACGACAGGGTTTATGGCTACACCTTC. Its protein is CASSYDRVYGYTF.

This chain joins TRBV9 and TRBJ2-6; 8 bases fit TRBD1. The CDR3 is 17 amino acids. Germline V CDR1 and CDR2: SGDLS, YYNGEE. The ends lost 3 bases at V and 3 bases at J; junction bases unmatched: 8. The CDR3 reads CASSEAGGADGANVLTF. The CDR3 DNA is TGTGCCAGCAGCGAGGCAGGGGGCGCTGATGGGGCCAACGTCCTGACTTTC.

CDR3 residues: CASSLGQGDTGELFF. The CDR3 nucleotides read TGCGCCAGCAGCTTGGGACAGGGTGACACCGGGGAGCTGTTTTTT. V usage is TRBV5-1 and J usage is TRBJ2-2; 7 nucleotides match TRBD1. Per germline, CDR1 SGHRS and CDR2 YFSETQ. The J segment lost 3 bases and the V segment lost 0 bases, leaving 2 bases of the junction unmatched. CDR3 length equals 15 residues.

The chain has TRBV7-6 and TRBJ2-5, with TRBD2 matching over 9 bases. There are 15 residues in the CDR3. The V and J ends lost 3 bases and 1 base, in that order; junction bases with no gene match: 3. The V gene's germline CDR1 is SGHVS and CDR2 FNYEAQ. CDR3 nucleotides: TGTGCCAGCAGCTTGGTAGCGGGGGCCCAAGAGACCCAGTACTTC. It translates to CASSLVAGAQETQYF. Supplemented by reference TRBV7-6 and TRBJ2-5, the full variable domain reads GAGVSQSPRYKVTKRGQDVALRCDPISGHVSLYWYRQALGQGPEFLTYFNYEAQQDKSGLPNDRFSAERPEGSISTLTIQRTEQRDSAMYRCASSLVAGAQETQYFGPGTRLLVL.

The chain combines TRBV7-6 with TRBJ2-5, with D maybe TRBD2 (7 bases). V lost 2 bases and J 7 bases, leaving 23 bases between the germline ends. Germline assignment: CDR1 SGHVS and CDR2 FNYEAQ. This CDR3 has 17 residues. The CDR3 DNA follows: TGTGCCAGCAGCTTAAAACCAGGGACGGGGGGCCTGGGGACCCAGTACTTC. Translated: CASSLKPGTGGLGTQYF.

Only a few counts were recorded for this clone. The CDR3 reads CASSSGQYNQPQHF. DNA of the CDR3: TGTGCCAGCAGCTCGGGACAGTACAATCAGCCCCAGCATTTT. The rearrangement links TRBV5-6 to TRBJ1-5; 7 bases line up with TRBD1. Per germline, CDR1 SGHDT and CDR2 YYEEEE. This CDR3 has 14 residues. The V and J ends lost 3 bases and 3 bases, in that order; junction bases with no gene match: 3.

CDR3 coding DNA: TGTGCCAGCAGCCTAGGACAGAGCTATAATTCACCCCTCCACTTT. This sequence encodes CASSLGQSYNSPLHF. The chain has TRBV27 and TRBJ1-6; perhaps TRBD1 as D (6 bases). CDR3 size: 15 residues. CDR1 is MNHEY, CDR2 SMNVEV, per germline (reference sequence). Deletions cut 6 bases from V and 3 bases from J, with 12 bases between.

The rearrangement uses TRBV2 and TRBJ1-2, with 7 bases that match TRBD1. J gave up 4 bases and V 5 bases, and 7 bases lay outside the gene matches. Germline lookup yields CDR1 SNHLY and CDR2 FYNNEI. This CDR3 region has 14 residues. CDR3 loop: CASSPTGKGYGYTF. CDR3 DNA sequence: TGTGCCAGCAGTCCGACAGGGAAGGGCTATGGCTACACCTTC.

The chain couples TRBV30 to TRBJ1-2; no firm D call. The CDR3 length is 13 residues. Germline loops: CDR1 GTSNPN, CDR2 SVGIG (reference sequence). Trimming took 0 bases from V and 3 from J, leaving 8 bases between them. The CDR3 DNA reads TGTGCCTGGAGTGTTAATGCGGACTATGGCTACACCTTC. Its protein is CAWSVNADYGYTF. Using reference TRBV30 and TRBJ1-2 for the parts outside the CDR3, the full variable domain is SQTIHQWPATLVQPVGSPLSLECTVEGTSNPNLYWYRQAAGRGLQLLFYSVGIGQISSEVPQNLSASRPQDRQFILSSKKLLLSDSGFYLCAWSVNADYGYTFGSGTRLTVV.

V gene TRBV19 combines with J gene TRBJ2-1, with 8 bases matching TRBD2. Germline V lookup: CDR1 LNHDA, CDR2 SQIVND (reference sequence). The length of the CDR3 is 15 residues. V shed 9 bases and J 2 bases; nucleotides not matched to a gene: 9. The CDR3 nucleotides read TGTGCCAGCAAACGTAGCGGGGACCCCTACAATGAGCAGTTCTTC. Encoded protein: CASKRSGDPYNEQFF.

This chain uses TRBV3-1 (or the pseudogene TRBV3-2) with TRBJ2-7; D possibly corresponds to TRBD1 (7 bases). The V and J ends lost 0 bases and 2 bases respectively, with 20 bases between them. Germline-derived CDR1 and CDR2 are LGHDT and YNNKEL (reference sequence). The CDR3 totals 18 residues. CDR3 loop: CASSQDLGRSQGAYEQYF. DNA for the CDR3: TGTGCCAGCAGCCAAGATCTAGGGAGGAGCCAGGGGGCCTACGAGCAGTACTTC.

The CDR3 loop is CASSSNQGAFNEQYF. CDR3 nucleotide sequence: TGCGCCAGCAGCTCGAATCAGGGGGCCTTCAACGAGCAGTACTTC. V gene TRBV5-1 combines with J gene TRBJ2-7, with 8 bases that match TRBD1. Germline V gene sequence: CDR1 SGHRS, CDR2 YFSETQ. The CDR3 consists of 15 residues. The V segment lost 3 bases and the J segment 5 bases; nucleotides outside the gene matches: 10.

CDR3 protein: CASSQTGNYGYTF. The DNA of the CDR3 is TGTGCCAGCAGCCAGACAGGGAACTATGGCTACACCTTC. The chain combines TRBV6-5 with TRBJ1-2; 7 nucleotides agree with TRBD1. The germline gives CDR1 MNHEY, CDR2 SVGAGI. The CDR3 totals 13 residues. The ends lost 6 bases at V and 2 bases at J; junction bases unmatched: 3.

CDR3 loop: CASSLSGTKGYTF. CDR3 DNA sequence: TGTGCCAGCAGTCTCAGCGGGACGAAAGGCTACACCTTC. The V and J genes are TRBV12-3 or TRBV12-4 and TRBJ1-2; possible D gene TRBD1, 5 bases. Trimming removed 5 bases at V and 8 bases at J, with 15 bases between. The CDR3 has 13 residues.

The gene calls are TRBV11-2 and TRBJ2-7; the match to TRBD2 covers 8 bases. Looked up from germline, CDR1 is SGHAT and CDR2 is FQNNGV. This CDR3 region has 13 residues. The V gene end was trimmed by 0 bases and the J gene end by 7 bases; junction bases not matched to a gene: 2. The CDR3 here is CASSLEASGEQYF. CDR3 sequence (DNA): TGTGCCAGCAGCTTAGAGGCTAGCGGGGAGCAGTACTTC.

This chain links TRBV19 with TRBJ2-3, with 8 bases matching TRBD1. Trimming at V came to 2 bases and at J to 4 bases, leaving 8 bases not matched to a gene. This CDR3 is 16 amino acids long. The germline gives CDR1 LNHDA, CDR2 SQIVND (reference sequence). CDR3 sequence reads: CASSISRTGTADTQYF. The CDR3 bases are TGTGCCAGTAGTATATCCCGGACAGGGACCGCAGATACGCAGTATTTT. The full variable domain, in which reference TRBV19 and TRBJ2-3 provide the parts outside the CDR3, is DGGITQSPKYLFRKEGQNVTLSCEQNLNHDAMYWYRQDPGQGLRLIYYSQIVNDFQKGDIAEGYSVSREKKESFPLTVTSAQKNPTAFYLCASSISRTGTADTQYFGPGTRLTVL.

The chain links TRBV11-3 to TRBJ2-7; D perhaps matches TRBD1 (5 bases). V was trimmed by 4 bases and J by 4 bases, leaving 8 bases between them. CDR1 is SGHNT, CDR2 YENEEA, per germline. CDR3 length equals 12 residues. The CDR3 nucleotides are TGTGCCAGCAGCTCGACAGATTACGAGCAGTACTTC. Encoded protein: CASSSTDYEQYF. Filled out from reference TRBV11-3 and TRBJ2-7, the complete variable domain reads EAGVVQSPRYKIIEKKQPVAFWCNPISGHNTLYWYLQNLGQGPELLIRYENEEAVDDSQLPKDRFSAERLKGVDSTLKIQPAELGDSAVYLCASSSTDYEQYFGPGTRLTVT.

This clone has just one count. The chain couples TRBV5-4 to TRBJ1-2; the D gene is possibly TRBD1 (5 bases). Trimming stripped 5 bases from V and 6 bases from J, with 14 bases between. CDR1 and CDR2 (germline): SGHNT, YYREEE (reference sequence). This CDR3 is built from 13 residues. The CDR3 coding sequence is TGTGCCAGCAGTTATGCAGGGAGGGATGGCTACACCTTC. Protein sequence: CASSYAGRDGYTF. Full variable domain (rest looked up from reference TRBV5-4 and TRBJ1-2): ETGVTQSPTHLIKTRGQQVTLRCSSQSGHNTVSWYQQALGQGPQFIFQYYREEENGRGNFPPRFSGLQFPNYSSELNVNALELDDSALYLCASSYAGRDGYTFGSGTRLTVV.

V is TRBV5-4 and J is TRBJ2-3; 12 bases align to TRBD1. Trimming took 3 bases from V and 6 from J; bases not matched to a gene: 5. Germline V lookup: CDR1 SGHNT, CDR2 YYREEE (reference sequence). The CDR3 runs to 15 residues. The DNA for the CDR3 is TGTGCCAGCAGCTCCGGGACAGGGGGCGTTGATACGCAGTATTTT. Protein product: CASSSGTGGVDTQYF.

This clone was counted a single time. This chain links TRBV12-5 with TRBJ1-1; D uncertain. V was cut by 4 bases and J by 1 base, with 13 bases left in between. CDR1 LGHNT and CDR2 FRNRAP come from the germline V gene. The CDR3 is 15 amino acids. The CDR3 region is CASGSEGGPNTEAFF. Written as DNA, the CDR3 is TGTGCTAGTGGTTCGGAGGGAGGGCCGAACACTGAAGCTTTCTTT. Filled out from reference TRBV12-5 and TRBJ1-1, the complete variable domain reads DARVTQTPRHKVTEMGQEVTMRCQPILGHNTVFWYRQTMMQGLELLAYFRNRAPLDDSGMPKDRFSAEMPDATLATLKIQPSEPRDSAVYFCASGSEGGPNTEAFFGQGTRLTVV.

In nucleotides, the CDR3 is TGTGCCAGCAGCTTGGTTACAGGGGGGGCCAACGTCCTGACTTTC. Translated: CASSLVTGGANVLTF. The chain joins TRBV7-2 to TRBJ2-6; TRBD1 might be the D (6 bases). Germline-derived CDR1 and CDR2 are SGHTA and FQGNSA. This CDR3 spans 15 amino acids. Deletions cut 3 bases from V and 4 bases from J, with 10 bases between.

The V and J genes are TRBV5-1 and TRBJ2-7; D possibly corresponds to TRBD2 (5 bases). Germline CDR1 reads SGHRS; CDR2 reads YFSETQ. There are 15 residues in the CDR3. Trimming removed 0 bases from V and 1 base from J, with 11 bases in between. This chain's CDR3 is CASSLGVAGSYEQYF. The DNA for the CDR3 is TGCGCCAGCAGCTTGGGCGTCGCGGGTTCCTACGAGCAGTACTTC.

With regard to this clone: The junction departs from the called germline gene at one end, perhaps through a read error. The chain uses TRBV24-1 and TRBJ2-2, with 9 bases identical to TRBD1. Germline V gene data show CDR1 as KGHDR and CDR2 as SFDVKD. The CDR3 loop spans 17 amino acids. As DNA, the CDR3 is TGTGCCACCAGTGGTTTGCCGGGACAGGGTGGAACCGGGGAGCTGTTTTTT. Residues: CATSGLPGQGGTGELFF.

The CDR3 region has the DNA TGTGCCAGCAGTAGCGGATCATACAATGAGCAGTTCTTC. This sequence encodes CASSSGSYNEQFF. The chain combines TRBV6-5 with TRBJ2-1; possibly TRBD2 for D (5 bases). The CDR3 has 13 residues. V dropped 5 bases and J dropped 4 bases, with 9 bases sitting between them. Germline V CDR1 and CDR2: MNHEY, SVGAGI.

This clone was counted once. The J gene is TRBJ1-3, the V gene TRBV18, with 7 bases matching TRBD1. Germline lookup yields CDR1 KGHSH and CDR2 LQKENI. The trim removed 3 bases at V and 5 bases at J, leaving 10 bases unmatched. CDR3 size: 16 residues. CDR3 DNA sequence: TGTGCCAGCTCACCCCCTATAAGGACAGGCAGAAACACCATATATTTT. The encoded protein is CASSPPIRTGRNTIYF. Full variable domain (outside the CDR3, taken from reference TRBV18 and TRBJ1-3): NAGVMQNPRHLVRRRGQEARLRCSPMKGHSHVYWYRQLPEEGLKFMVYLQKENIIDESGMPKERFSAEFPKEGPSILRIQQVVRGDSAAYFCASSPPIRTGRNTIYFGEGSWLTVV.